This passage covers 32 T cell receptor beta chains from one sample sequenced in a study of cytomegalovirus exposure and HLA in healthy donors. The data were produced by immunoSEQ multiplex PCR, yet TCRdb's version contains in-frame clones alone and is incomplete. The sample holds hundreds of thousands of clones, more than 80% seen once. Specimen: PBMCs. The source is a woman under 30 in good health and CMV-seronegative.

The chain has TRBV5-4 and TRBJ2-2, with D tentatively TRBD2 (5 bases). Trimming left V 2 bases short and J 3 bases short, with 14 bases between. Looked up from germline, CDR1 is SGHNT and CDR2 is YYREEE (reference sequence). CDR3 size: 16 residues. CDR3 residues: CASSLSRGRDTGELFF. The CDR3, as DNA: TGTGCCAGCAGCTTAAGCCGGGGTAGGGACACCGGGGAGCTGTTTTTT.

This clone was counted a single time. The rearrangement joins TRBV5-1 to TRBJ1-2; perhaps TRBD1 as D (5 bases). CDR1 and CDR2 from the germline V gene are SGHRS and YFSETQ. With 2 bases removed from V and 2 bases from J, the gap between germline ends came to 13 bases. The CDR3 consists of 15 residues. This CDR3 is CASSFLGEANYGYTF. CDR3 DNA sequence: TGCGCCAGCAGCTTCTTAGGGGAGGCCAACTATGGCTACACCTTC.

This chain uses TRBV29-1 with TRBJ1-1, with D unresolved. V was shortened by 6 bases and J by 5 bases, with 13 bases between the two germline ends. Germline V lookup: CDR1 SQVTM, CDR2 ANQGSEA. CDR3 length: 12 amino acids. The CDR3 DNA sequence: TGCAGCGTCATATGGTCGGGGACTGAAGCTTTCTTT. It is translated as CSVIWSGTEAFF.

In nucleotides, the CDR3 is TGTGCCAGCAGCTTCTCCCCCGGGACAGGGCCGGATGGCTACACCTTC. Its protein product is CASSFSPGTGPDGYTF. The genes are TRBV5-4 and TRBJ1-2; 9 bases fit TRBD1. In germline, CDR1 is SGHNT, CDR2 YYREEE (reference sequence). J gave up 6 bases and V 2 bases, and 11 bases lay outside the gene matches. The CDR3 has 16 amino acids.

The V and J genes are TRBV19 and TRBJ1-2, with a weak D call TRBD1 (5 bases). Germline V gene sequence: CDR1 LNHDA, CDR2 SQIVND (reference sequence). The CDR3 spans 14 residues. Trimming took off 5 bases at V and 1 base at J, with 11 bases between the two ends. Here the CDR3 reads CASSPDRFNYGYTF. CDR3 nucleotides: TGTGCCAGTAGTCCAGACAGATTTAACTATGGCTACACCTTC.

The chain couples TRBV5-1 to TRBJ1-1; maybe TRBD1 (5 bases). The CDR3 consists of 15 residues. The ends were cut back, 2 bases at V and 3 bases at J, with 14 bases in the middle. Germline CDR1 reads SGHRS; CDR2 reads YFSETQ. CDR3: CASSFSGSFDTEAFF. In nucleotides, the CDR3 is TGCGCCAGCAGCTTTTCAGGGTCGTTCGACACTGAAGCTTTCTTT.

The rearrangement uses TRBV27 and TRBJ2-1; TRBD2 matches at 9 bases. Trimming cost V 2 bases and J 2 bases; bases outside gene matches: 1. The CDR3 extends over 15 amino acids. Germline V gives CDR1 MNHEY, CDR2 SMNVEV (reference sequence). The DNA of the CDR3 is TGTGCCAGCAGTTTACGGACTAGCGCCTACAATGAGCAGTTCTTC. As protein: CASSLRTSAYNEQFF.

The V and J genes are TRBV2 and TRBJ2-7; 10 positions match TRBD1. Germline V gene sequence: CDR1 SNHLY, CDR2 FYNNEI. The CDR3 runs 20 residues. V trimming: 0 bases; J trimming: 5 bases; junction bases outside the gene matches: 19. The DNA for the CDR3 is TGTGCCAGCAGTGAAGCGCAAGAGATGCCCGCCGGGACAGGGGTCCACGAGCAGTACTTC. Translating it yields CASSEAQEMPAGTGVHEQYF.

The chain couples TRBV6-1 to TRBJ2-1; D is uncertain. Trimming shortened V by 10 bases and J by 0 bases, and 13 bases separated the two germline ends. CDR3 length equals 14 residues. Germline V CDR1 and CDR2: MNHNS, SASEGT. Here the CDR3 reads CATLRQISYNEQFF. The CDR3 DNA is TGTGCCACCCTACGACAAATCTCCTACAATGAGCAGTTCTTC.

The chain employs TRBV28 and TRBJ1-5; 9 positions agree with TRBD1. V gave up 6 bases and J gave up 7 bases; unmatched junction bases: 16. The CDR3 has 17 residues. Germline V gene data show CDR1 as MDHEN and CDR2 as SYDVKM. CDR3 in DNA: TGTGCCAGCAGCCCTGGCCGCGGGACAGGGAAGGGCCAGCCCCAGCATTTT. Translating it yields CASSPGRGTGKGQPQHF. Complete variable domain (other parts from reference TRBV28 and TRBJ1-5): DVKVTQSSRYLVKRTGEKVFLECVQDMDHENMFWYRQDPGLGLRLIYFSYDVKMKEKGDIPEGYSVSREKKERFSLILESASTNQTSMYLCASSPGRGTGKGQPQHFGDGTRLSIL.

The chain uses TRBV15 and TRBJ2-1, with unresolved D. Germline assignment: CDR1 LNHNV and CDR2 YYDKDF (reference sequence). There are 20 residues in the CDR3. Trimming cost V 0 bases and J 0 bases, with 21 bases left between them. The CDR3 loop reads CATSRERSPVLRSSYNEQFF. The CDR3, as DNA: TGTGCCACCAGCAGAGAAAGGAGCCCCGTGTTGCGGAGCTCCTACAATGAGCAGTTCTTC.

V is TRBV28 and J is TRBJ2-1; 10 bases align to TRBD2. From germline, CDR1 is MDHEN and CDR2 SYDVKM. The CDR3 runs to 14 residues. The V gene end was trimmed by 2 bases and the J gene end by 12 bases; junction bases not matched to a gene: 7. The CDR3 sequence: CASSLGSGGYGQFF. In DNA form, the CDR3 reads TGTGCCAGCAGTTTAGGTAGCGGGGGGTATGGGCAGTTCTTC.

In regard to this clone: This sample includes further DNA sequences coding for the same CDR3. The rearrangement joins TRBV7-9 to TRBJ1-1; 9 bases are shared with TRBD1. V lost 5 bases to trimming and J lost 0 bases; unmatched junction nucleotides: 7. The V gene's germline CDR1 is SEHNR and CDR2 FQNEAQ (reference sequence). CDR3 length: 16 amino acids. The CDR3 sequence is CASSPRTGAMNTEAFF. The DNA of the CDR3 is TGTGCCAGCAGCCCTCGGACAGGGGCGATGAACACTGAAGCTTTCTTT.

The chain links TRBV9 to TRBJ2-1; a weak D match, TRBD2 (6 bases). Trimming removed 0 bases at V and 8 bases at J, with 9 bases between. This CDR3 region has 13 residues. The germline V gene encodes CDR1 SGDLS and CDR2 YYNGEE. CDR3 residues: CASSVDSGDEQFF. CDR3 in DNA: TGTGCCAGCAGCGTAGATAGCGGAGATGAGCAGTTCTTC.

V and J are TRBV11-3 and TRBJ2-7, with TRBD2 matching over 7 bases. The germline CDR1 and CDR2 sequences are SGHNT and YENEEA. The CDR3 totals 14 residues. The V gene end was trimmed by 5 bases and the J gene end by 6 bases; junction bases not matched to a gene: 10. CDR3 residues: CASSTSAGEGEQYF. The CDR3 DNA follows: TGTGCCAGCAGCACGTCGGCGGGGGAAGGCGAGCAGTACTTC.

The gene calls are TRBV2 and TRBJ1-4; weak D call: TRBD1 (5 bases). V lost 2 bases to trimming and J lost 7 bases, with 14 bases between them. Per the germline V gene, CDR1 is SNHLY and CDR2 is FYNNEI. The CDR3 length is 15 residues. The CDR3: CASSELRGGREKLFF. The CDR3 DNA follows: TGTGCCAGCAGTGAACTGAGGGGAGGACGTGAAAAACTGTTTTTT.

This chain links TRBV19 with TRBJ1-1, with D hard to call. The germline gives CDR1 LNHDA, CDR2 SQIVND (reference sequence). Trimming took off 11 bases at V and 3 bases at J, with 16 bases between the two ends. The CDR3 is 13 residues long. The CDR3: CAGRGRAHTEAFF. The CDR3 DNA is TGTGCCGGCCGGGGAAGGGCCCACACTGAAGCTTTCTTT.

This clone was observed a single time. The chain joins TRBV28 to TRBJ2-7; 9 bases align to TRBD2. This CDR3 is 15 amino acids long. Germline CDR1 is MDHEN and CDR2 is SYDVKM. Trimming took 7 bases from V and 0 from J; bases not matched to a gene: 7. DNA for the CDR3: TGTGCCAGCAATGAGGCTAGCGGGGCCTCCTACGAGCAGTACTTC. Amino acid sequence: CASNEASGASYEQYF.

The chain is built from TRBV2 and TRBJ2-1; a possible D gene is TRBD1 (7 bases). The CDR3 consists of 15 residues. V lost 6 bases and J 2 bases, leaving 14 bases between the germline ends. Germline CDR1 is SNHLY and CDR2 is FYNNEI. The CDR3 DNA is TGTGCCAGCAGGAGGGGGGACAGTACCTACAATGAGCAGTTCTTC. Translation: CASRRGDSTYNEQFF.

This chain joins TRBV7-8 and TRBJ2-5, with a tentative D call TRBD2 (5 bases). The CDR3 has 13 amino acids. Trimming shortened V by 4 bases and J by 7 bases, and 13 bases separated the two germline ends. Germline CDR1 SGHVS, CDR2 FQNEAQ. CDR3 nucleotides: TGTGCCAGCAGCTCCCCGGAGGACCCGACCCAGTACTTC. Translation gives CASSSPEDPTQYF. Full variable domain (outside the CDR3, taken from reference TRBV7-8 and TRBJ2-5): GAGVSQSPRYKVAKRGQDVALRCDPISGHVSLFWYQQALGQGPEFLTYFQNEAQLDKSGLPSDRFFAERPEGSVSTLKIQRTQQEDSAVYLCASSSPEDPTQYFGPGTRLLVL.

This chain connects TRBV2 to TRBJ1-5, with a tentative D call TRBD1 (5 bases). V lost 11 bases to trimming and J lost 0 bases, with 11 bases between them. The CDR3 runs 13 residues. Per germline, CDR1 SNHLY and CDR2 FYNNEI. As DNA, the CDR3 is TGTGCCTCCGCGGGGGATAGCAATCAGCCCCAGCATTTT. Translating gives CASAGDSNQPQHF.

This CDR3 is CASSPSSSSGNTIYF. The DNA of the CDR3 is TGTGCCAGCTCACCGTCCTCCTCCTCTGGAAACACCATATATTTT. This chain uses TRBV18 with TRBJ1-3; no clear D. The CDR3 extends over 15 amino acids. V was cut by 3 bases and J by 0 bases, with 9 bases left in between. Germline V lookup: CDR1 KGHSH, CDR2 LQKENI.

This chain uses TRBV30 with TRBJ2-1, with D perhaps matching TRBD2 (5 bases). This CDR3 is built from 12 residues. Germline V gene data show CDR1 as GTSNPN and CDR2 as SVGIG (reference sequence). Trimming took off 3 bases at V and 6 bases at J, with 9 bases between the two ends. CDR3 residues: CAWRLVSNEQFF. The CDR3 coding sequence is TGTGCCTGGAGACTAGTTAGCAATGAGCAGTTCTTC.

This chain links TRBV19 with TRBJ2-1, with D hard to call. V shed 3 bases and J shed 5 bases, with 14 bases lying between them. Germline lookup yields CDR1 LNHDA and CDR2 SQIVND (reference sequence). CDR3 size: 15 residues. The CDR3 sequence: CASSIRAQSNNEQFF. The DNA for the CDR3 is TGTGCCAGTAGTATTCGTGCACAGTCCAACAATGAGCAGTTCTTC.

The chain employs TRBV19 and TRBJ1-5; TRBD1 is a possible D gene (6 bases). This CDR3 is built from 15 residues. Germline loops: CDR1 LNHDA, CDR2 SQIVND (reference sequence). The germline V and J ends were trimmed by 5 bases and 4 bases, with 15 bases remaining between them. CDR3 sequence reads: CASSEDSWANQPQHF. The CDR3 DNA is TGTGCCAGTAGTGAGGACAGCTGGGCAAATCAGCCCCAGCATTTT.

The rearrangement uses TRBV2 and TRBJ2-1; 14 bases match TRBD2. The germline gives CDR1 SNHLY, CDR2 FYNNEI. The CDR3 sequence is 17 residues long. V shed 8 bases and J 0 bases; nucleotides not matched to a gene: 6. The CDR3 DNA sequence: TGTGCCAGCTGCGGACTAGCGGGAGGAATCTCCTACAATGAGCAGTTCTTC. Protein sequence: CASCGLAGGISYNEQFF.

The V gene is TRBV2, the J gene TRBJ2-5; 8 bases map to TRBD2. Unmatched junction bases numbered 5, after V lost 1 base and J lost 4 bases. Per germline, CDR1 SNHLY and CDR2 FYNNEI. There are 15 residues in the CDR3. CDR3 sequence (DNA): TGTGCCAGCAGTGAAGGTATAGCGGGGTCAGAGACCCAGTACTTC. Its translation is CASSEGIAGSETQYF.

The rearrangement uses TRBV19 and TRBJ1-3; TRBD1 matches at 8 bases. Looked up from germline, CDR1 is LNHDA and CDR2 is SQIVND (reference sequence). J lost 1 base, V lost 8 bases, and 4 bases had no gene match. The CDR3 consists of 14 residues. The CDR3 loop is CASRTGLSGNTIYF. Here the CDR3 DNA reads TGTGCCAGTCGGACAGGGCTTTCTGGAAACACCATATATTTT.

The chain couples TRBV27 to TRBJ2-5; perhaps TRBD2 as D (6 bases). The CDR3 has 13 amino acids. Germline V gives CDR1 MNHEY, CDR2 SMNVEV (reference sequence). With 6 bases removed from V and 2 bases from J, the gap between germline ends came to 10 bases. Here the CDR3 reads CASRQGGQETQYF. In DNA, the CDR3 is TGTGCCAGCAGGCAGGGAGGACAAGAGACCCAGTACTTC.

Only a few counts were recorded for this clone. The V gene is TRBV20-1, the J gene TRBJ2-7; maybe TRBD2 (5 bases). The length of the CDR3 is 11 residues. Trimming pared 6 bases from V and 6 bases from J, leaving 12 bases between. Germline CDR1 is DFQATT and CDR2 is SNEGSKA (reference sequence). CDR3 nucleotides: TGCAGTGCCTCCGGGAAGGTCGAGCAGTACTTC. This gives the protein CSASGKVEQYF.

V and J are TRBV30 and TRBJ1-2; D not resolved. V was clipped by 0 bases and J by 1 base, with 9 bases between them. The length of the CDR3 is 14 residues. Germline assignment: CDR1 GTSNPN and CDR2 SVGIG (reference sequence). This CDR3 is CAWSVNRFNYGYTF. The CDR3 DNA reads TGTGCCTGGAGTGTTAATCGGTTTAACTATGGCTACACCTTC.

V and J are TRBV14 and TRBJ1-3; D ambiguous. The CDR3 runs 15 residues. V was pared by 0 bases and J by 4 bases, with 10 bases between. CDR1 SGHDN and CDR2 FVKESK come from the germline V gene. This CDR3 is CASSQDLLAGNTIYF. The DNA of the CDR3 is TGTGCCAGCAGCCAAGACCTGCTTGCGGGAAACACCATATATTTT.